The next 30 T cell receptor beta chains were all read from a single sample in a study of human T cells and chemical hapten exposure. Described time point: patch test 2, 6 weeks after DPC sensitization. Treatment given: therapeutic diphenylcyclopropenone sensitization with weekly scalp DPC. TCRdb itself ran the RACE reads through MiXCR, one entry per CDR3 protein. The sample comprises about 94,000 distinct CDR3 sequences, 9.3% of which are singletons, and approximately 2% rests with the top ten. The source was whole blood, collected in connection with sensitization to the hapten diphenylcyclopropenone (DPC). The receptor source for this set is a woman between 35 and 50 years old with alopecia areata. Some clones in this sample may be carry-over from other donors' samples.

In this sample, this clonotype turned up a few times. The rearrangement uses TRBV6-5 and TRBJ1-5; no reliable D call. V was pared by 2 bases and J by 3 bases, with 5 bases between. Germline V lookup: CDR1 MNHEY, CDR2 SVGAGI. CDR3 length equals 13 residues. CDR3 in amino acids: CASSYRFNQPQHF. The CDR3 coding sequence is TGTGCCAGCAGTTACAGGTTCAATCAGCCCCAGCATTTT.

In this sample, this clonotype turned up many times. The gene calls are TRBV28 and TRBJ2-7, with D possibly being TRBD1 (5 bases). CDR1 and CDR2 from the germline V gene are MDHEN and SYDVKM. The ends were cut back, 5 bases at V and 4 bases at J, with 9 bases in the middle. The CDR3 length is 12 residues. CDR3 bases: TGTGCCAGCAGTCCCAGGGATTACGAGCAGTACTTC. Its translation: CASSPRDYEQYF. Full variable domain (missing parts from reference TRBV28 and TRBJ2-7): DVKVTQSSRYLVKRTGEKVFLECVQDMDHENMFWYRQDPGLGLRLIYFSYDVKMKEKGDIPEGYSVSREKKERFSLILESASTNQTSMYLCASSPRDYEQYFGPGTRLTVT.

This clonotype was detected many times. The rearrangement uses TRBV30 and TRBJ2-1; the D is unclear. The ends were cut back, 2 bases at V and 0 bases at J, with 5 bases in the middle. CDR1 and CDR2 (germline): GTSNPN, SVGIG (reference sequence). This CDR3 contains 13 residues. The CDR3 region has the DNA TGTGCCTGGAGTAGGAGCTCCTACAATGAGCAGTTCTTC. This encodes CAWSRSSYNEQFF.

The table lists this clonotype with a few counts. The V call is TRBV12-3 or TRBV12-4, the J call TRBJ2-4, with 9 bases matching TRBD1. This CDR3 is 14 amino acids long. With 5 bases clipped from V and 8 bases from J, the junction kept 7 bases outside the gene matches. The CDR3 DNA sequence: TGTGCCAGCAGTACCGGGACAGGGACTCACATTCAGTACTTC. It specifies CASSTGTGTHIQYF.

This clonotype appeared many times. This chain connects TRBV7-9 to TRBJ2-2; tentatively, D is TRBD1 (6 bases). CDR1 and CDR2 from the germline V gene are SEHNR and FQNEAQ (reference sequence). This CDR3 spans 15 amino acids. V lost 3 bases, J lost 4 bases, and 12 bases lay in between. CDR3 protein: CASSFATQGTGELFF. In DNA form, the CDR3 reads TGTGCCAGCAGCTTCGCAACACAGGGCACCGGGGAGCTGTTTTTT.

The rearrangement links TRBV11-2 to TRBJ2-1; tentative D call: TRBD2 (6 bases). The germline V and J ends were trimmed by 1 base and 8 bases, with 21 bases remaining between them. Germline CDR1 and CDR2: SGHAT and FQNNGV. CDR3 length equals 17 residues. CDR3 bases: TGTGCCAGCAGCTTAGTGGGCCTTAGCGGAGGGCTAGATGAGCAGTTCTTC. This gives the protein CASSLVGLSGGLDEQFF.

This clonotype showed up many times. The V and J genes are TRBV20-1 and TRBJ2-6, with TRBD1 as a possible D gene (5 bases). V was shortened by 3 bases and J by 0 bases, with 21 bases between the two germline ends. The length of the CDR3 is 19 residues. From germline, CDR1 is DFQATT and CDR2 SNEGSKA (reference sequence). CDR3: CSASTDNGKGYSGANVLTF. CDR3 sequence (DNA): TGCAGTGCTAGCACGGACAACGGAAAGGGTTACTCTGGGGCCAACGTCCTGACTTTC.

By share, this clonotype counts as medium-sized. This chain links TRBV5-4 with TRBJ2-1; 11 nucleotides align to TRBD2. The germline CDR1 and CDR2 sequences are SGHNT and YYREEE (reference sequence). J was trimmed by 3 bases and V by 4 bases; bases with no gene match: 6. There are 16 residues in the CDR3. As DNA, the CDR3 is TGTGCCAGCAGCAGGGGGACTAGCGGAAACTACAATGAGCAGTTCTTC. Protein sequence: CASSRGTSGNYNEQFF.

This clonotype has just a few counts. The chain carries TRBV7-2 and TRBJ2-1, with 9 bases lining up with TRBD1. CDR1 is SGHTA, CDR2 FQGNSA, per germline. After removal of 0 bases from V and 6 bases from J, the junction contained 9 bases not matched to a gene. The CDR3 runs to 17 residues. The CDR3 region is CASSLAATLTGGNEQFF. The CDR3 DNA sequence: TGTGCCAGCAGCTTAGCGGCCACCTTGACAGGGGGCAATGAGCAGTTCTTC.

This clonotype was seen at least ten times. The chain combines TRBV12-3 or TRBV12-4 with TRBJ2-1; TRBD2 matches 11 bases. The CDR3 is 18 residues long. V was clipped by 1 base and J by 5 bases; unmatched bases: 10. For the CDR3, the DNA is TGTGCCAGCAGTTTAGTAAGACTAGCGGGAAATCCGGACAATGAGCAGTTCTTC. Residues: CASSLVRLAGNPDNEQFF.

This clonotype has a count of ten or more. The genes are TRBV20-1 and TRBJ1-4; D perhaps matches TRBD1 (6 bases). The CDR3 is made up of 16 amino acids. Trimming stripped 2 bases from V and 4 bases from J, with 17 bases between. Germline lookup yields CDR1 DFQATT and CDR2 SNEGSKA (reference sequence). The DNA for the CDR3 is TGCAGTGCTAGAAACGGGGGGCGTTTATATAATGAAAAACTGTTTTTT. It yields the protein CSARNGGRLYNEKLFF.

The chain has TRBV5-1 and TRBJ2-7; D is undetermined. The CDR3 covers 15 residues. Germline-derived CDR1 and CDR2 are SGHRS and YFSETQ. Trimming pared 4 bases from V and 0 bases from J, leaving 14 bases between. CDR3 DNA: TGCGCCAGCAGCACCCCCGACGGATACTCCTACGAGCAGTACTTC. Translated, it gives CASSTPDGYSYEQYF.

The J gene is TRBJ2-1, the V gene TRBV5-1; 7 nucleotides match TRBD1. V lost 3 bases, J lost 7 bases, and 4 bases stayed unmatched. The CDR3 totals 13 residues. Germline V gene lookup returns CDR1 SGHRS and CDR2 YFSETQ. CDR3 residues: CASSSLQGNEQFF. CDR3 sequence (DNA): TGCGCCAGCAGCTCCCTACAGGGGAATGAGCAGTTCTTC.

This clonotype has a count of ten or more. The V gene is TRBV20-1, the J gene TRBJ2-1, with D perhaps matching TRBD2 (6 bases). The CDR3 is 14 residues long. Germline values: CDR1 DFQATT, CDR2 SNEGSKA (reference sequence). V was trimmed by 6 bases and J by 6 bases, leaving 18 bases between them. The CDR3 sequence is CSARAQLGGNEQFF. CDR3 bases: TGCAGTGCCAGGGCGCAGCTCGGGGGCAATGAGCAGTTCTTC.

This clonotype was seen a handful of times. J is TRBJ1-2 and V is TRBV18; D call uncertain. This CDR3 contains 14 residues. The V gene lost 6 bases and the J gene lost 1 base, with 12 bases spanning the gap. The germline gives CDR1 KGHSH, CDR2 LQKENI. CDR3 nucleotide sequence: TGTGCCAGCTCCCGAGGAGGGAATAACTATGGCTACACCTTC. It is translated as CASSRGGNNYGYTF.

This clonotype was picked up a small number of times. The chain recombines TRBV5-1 with TRBJ1-4; possible D gene TRBD1, 6 bases. The CDR3 totals 16 residues. V was shortened by 4 bases and J by 0 bases, with 13 bases between the two germline ends. CDR1 is SGHRS and CDR2 is YFSETQ in the germline V gene. In DNA, the CDR3 is TGCGCCAGCAGCCCTGGGACAACAACAACTAATGAAAAACTGTTTTTT. Translation: CASSPGTTTTNEKLFF. Supplemented by reference TRBV5-1 and TRBJ1-4, the full variable domain reads KAGVTQTPRYLIKTRGQQVTLSCSPISGHRSVSWYQQTPGQGLQFLFEYFSETQRNKGNFPGRFSGRQFSNSRSEMNVSTLELGDSALYLCASSPGTTTTNEKLFFGSGTQLSVL.

The gene calls are TRBV12-3 or TRBV12-4 and TRBJ2-1, with D perhaps given as TRBD1 or TRBD2 (5 bases each). V was trimmed by 6 bases and J by 5 bases, leaving 14 bases between them. The CDR3 length is 14 residues. The CDR3 coding sequence is TGTGCCAGCAGCCTGAGGGACGGGAACAATGAGCAGTTCTTC. Amino acid sequence: CASSLRDGNNEQFF.

In this sample, this clonotype turned up a few times. This chain links TRBV24-1 with TRBJ2-7; TRBD2 agrees at 7 bases. Germline-derived CDR1 and CDR2 are KGHDR and SFDVKD. The V gene end was trimmed by 0 bases and the J gene end by 0 bases; junction bases not matched to a gene: 4. There are 16 residues in the CDR3. The CDR3 loop reads CATSDLGGVYSYEQYF. The CDR3 bases are TGTGCCACCAGTGATTTGGGGGGGGTCTACTCCTACGAGCAGTACTTC.

This clonotype was seen repeatedly, ten times or more. J is TRBJ1-1 and V is TRBV5-1; no reliable D call. V was trimmed by 2 bases and J by 2 bases, leaving 1 base between them. The CDR3 is 11 residues long. The germline gives CDR1 SGHRS, CDR2 YFSETQ. CDR3 sequence: CASSLNTEAFF. The CDR3 DNA follows: TGCGCCAGCAGCTTAAACACTGAAGCTTTCTTT. Using reference TRBV5-1 and TRBJ1-1 for the parts outside the CDR3, the full variable domain is KAGVTQTPRYLIKTRGQQVTLSCSPISGHRSVSWYQQTPGQGLQFLFEYFSETQRNKGNFPGRFSGRQFSNSRSEMNVSTLELGDSALYLCASSLNTEAFFGQGTRLTVV.

The V gene is TRBV28, the J gene TRBJ1-1; D ambiguous. Trimming took off 3 bases at V and 4 bases at J, with 12 bases between the two ends. Germline CDR1 is MDHEN and CDR2 is SYDVKM. The CDR3 extends over 14 amino acids. In nucleotides, the CDR3 is TGTGCCAGCAGTTTTCGGACGGTTGGCACTGAAGCTTTCTTT. Its protein is CASSFRTVGTEAFF.

This clonotype was recorded at least ten times. The rearrangement links TRBV3-1 to TRBJ1-1; D might be TRBD1 (6 bases). CDR1 LGHDT and CDR2 YNNKEL come from the germline V gene (reference sequence). Trimming pared 3 bases from V and 0 bases from J, leaving 11 bases between. The CDR3 loop spans 15 amino acids. CDR3 nucleotide sequence: TGTGCCAGCAGCCACGACGACAGGATGAACACTGAAGCTTTCTTT. It is translated as CASSHDDRMNTEAFF.

This clonotype was detected ten times or more. The rearrangement uses TRBV28 and TRBJ1-4; no clear D. This CDR3 is built from 10 residues. The V and J ends lost 8 bases and 8 bases respectively, with 6 bases between them. Germline V gene lookup returns CDR1 MDHEN and CDR2 SYDVKM. In DNA, the CDR3 is TGTGCCAGCCAAGAGGAAAAACTGTTTTTT. It is translated as CASQEEKLFF.

In its sample, this clonotype was seen a few times. V is TRBV6-2 or TRBV6-3 and J is TRBJ1-2, with 8 bases identical to TRBD1. J lost 8 bases, V lost 10 bases, and 15 bases had no gene match. The CDR3 extends over 14 amino acids. Germline V lookup: CDR1 MNHEY, CDR2 SVGEGT. DNA for the CDR3: TGTGCCATACTGGCGGGGACAGGAGCGTCCGGCTACACCTTC. This encodes CAILAGTGASGYTF.

The chain carries TRBV15 and TRBJ2-6, with 12 bases identical to TRBD1. V lost 1 base, J lost 4 bases, and 5 bases stayed unmatched. Looked up from germline, CDR1 is LNHNV and CDR2 is YYDKDF (reference sequence). The CDR3 sequence is 18 residues long. DNA of the CDR3: TGTGCCACCAGCAGAGCCGGGACAGGGGGCTCCGGGGCCAACGTCCTGACTTTC. Its protein is CATSRAGTGGSGANVLTF.

This clonotype has ten or more counts. The chain has TRBV6-4 and TRBJ2-5, with 9 nucleotides matching TRBD2. V lost 5 bases and J lost 5; bases outside the gene matches: 12. CDR3 length equals 16 residues. Per germline, CDR1 MRHNA and CDR2 SNTAGT. CDR3 in amino acids: CASSITSSGSWETQYF. As DNA, the CDR3 is TGTGCCAGCAGTATAACAAGTAGCGGGAGTTGGGAGACCCAGTACTTC.

The chain joins TRBV9 to TRBJ2-3; 10 bases fit TRBD2. Looked up from germline, CDR1 is SGDLS and CDR2 is YYNGEE. CDR3 size: 15 residues. Germline trimming cut 4 bases from V and 9 bases from J; bases unmatched to any gene: 11. Written as DNA, the CDR3 is TGTGCCAGCAGCTCATCCGGGACTAGCGCAAAAACGCAGTATTTT. Amino acids: CASSSSGTSAKTQYF.

This chain connects TRBV14 to TRBJ2-1; the D is unclear. Germline V gene lookup returns CDR1 SGHDN and CDR2 FVKESK. CDR3 length equals 18 residues. V gave up 2 bases and J gave up 3 bases, with 20 bases separating them. CDR3 sequence (DNA): TGTGCCAGCAGCCAACATCTAGGACGTATCCCGGACTACAATGAGCAGTTCTTC. Translated, it gives CASSQHLGRIPDYNEQFF.

This clonotype occurred many times. CDR3 residues: CASSLGDRNYGYTF. CDR3 bases: TGCGCCAGCAGCTTGGGGGACAGGAACTATGGCTACACCTTC. The chain combines TRBV5-1 with TRBJ1-2; 8 bases fit TRBD1. The CDR3 runs to 14 residues. CDR1 is SGHRS, CDR2 YFSETQ, per germline. J lost 2 bases, V lost 0 bases, and 0 bases had no gene match.

The V call is TRBV6-5, the J call TRBJ2-6; D unresolved. The V and J ends lost 2 bases and 0 bases respectively, with 5 bases between them. Germline V lookup: CDR1 MNHEY, CDR2 SVGAGI. This CDR3 has 15 residues. The DNA for the CDR3 is TGTGCCAGCAGTTACGGGGTCTCTGGGGCCAACGTCCTGACTTTC. Its protein product is CASSYGVSGANVLTF.

Many counts were recorded for this clonotype. V and J are TRBV4-3 and TRBJ2-7; TRBD2 matches 7 bases. With 0 bases clipped from V and 4 bases from J, the junction kept 12 bases outside the gene matches. The CDR3 totals 17 residues. Germline loops: CDR1 LGHNA, CDR2 YSLEER. CDR3 nucleotides: TGCGCCAGCAGCCAAGATCTAGGGGCGGGAGCAGTATACGAGCAGTACTTC. Protein: CASSQDLGAGAVYEQYF.